This T cell receptor beta chain derives from a study of identical twins. Findings of the study overall: For cord blood, abundant beta clonotypes had fewer insertions, unlike memory repertoires, which showed none.

After removal of 2 bases from V and 8 bases from J, the junction contained 6 bases not matched to a gene. The CDR3 consists of 15 residues. Germline assignment: CDR1 ENHRY and CDR2 SYGVKD. This clonotype showed up just a few times. Its antigen is still unknown. Using its own MiXCR run on the 5' RACE reads, TCRdb lists one record per CDR3 protein. The repertoire includes 600,000 to 850,000 distinct CDR3 sequences, 15% to 20% of them detected once, and roughly 13% sits in the top ten. The same data also contributed to another study, on T cells expressing NK-cell markers. This second report adds: It was from sorted CD3+CD56+NKG2C+, CD3+CD56+NKG2C- and CD3+CD56-NKG2C+ T cells that TCR beta repertoires came. These clonotypes also led the CD3+CD56-NKG2C+ fraction in a handful of donors.

The J gene is TRBJ2-1, the V gene TRBV10-3; TRBD2 aligns across 10 bases. The origin of this receptor is a woman under 30 in good health. Specimen: PBMCs. CDR3 nucleotides: TGTGCCATCAGTGAGGCTAGCGGGAGTGGTTATGAGCAGTTCTTC. Its translation: CAISEASGSGYEQFF.